What follows describes a single T cell receptor (beta chain). Its cognate antigen is unknown. Primers included in the PCR were 60 Vbeta and 13 Jbeta primers. TCRdb keeps only in-frame clones here, not all; method: immunoSEQ multiplex PCR. The table records nearly 110,000 clones, roughly four fifths of them present only once. Looked up from germline, CDR1 is MNHEY and CDR2 is SMNVEV (reference sequence). The V and J ends lost 6 bases and 2 bases, in that order; junction bases with no gene match: 3. CDR3 size: 13 residues. These data originate in a study of cytomegalovirus exposure and HLA in healthy donors. Study information: A data release that came early held some 79 million unique TCRs from HLA-typed donors. Regarding the study as a whole: Reportedly, a later analysis found an Asian-associated ancestry cluster had fewer N-insertions than the approximately 600-donor mean.

The chain uses TRBV27 and TRBJ2-5; 7 bases match TRBD2. This receptor was taken from a man in his fifties or sixties in good health and CMV-seronegative. Sequenced: PBMCs. The CDR3 DNA reads as TGTGCCAGCAGAGCGGGGCGGCAAGAGACCCAGTACTTC. Translation: CASRAGRQETQYF.